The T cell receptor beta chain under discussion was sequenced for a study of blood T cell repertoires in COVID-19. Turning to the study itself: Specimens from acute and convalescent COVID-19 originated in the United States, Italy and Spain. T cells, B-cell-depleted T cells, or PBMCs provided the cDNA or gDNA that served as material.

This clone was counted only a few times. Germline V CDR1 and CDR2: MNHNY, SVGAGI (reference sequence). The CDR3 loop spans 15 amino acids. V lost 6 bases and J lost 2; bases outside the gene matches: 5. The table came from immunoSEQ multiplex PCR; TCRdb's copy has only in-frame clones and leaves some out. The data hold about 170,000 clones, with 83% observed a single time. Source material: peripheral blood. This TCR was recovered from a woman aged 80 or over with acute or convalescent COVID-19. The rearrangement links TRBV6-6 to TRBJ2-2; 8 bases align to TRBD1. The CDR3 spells CASRQTGGNTGELFF. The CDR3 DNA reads TGTGCCAGCAGACAAACAGGGGGAAACACCGGGGAGCTGTTTTTT.